Included here is one T cell receptor (beta chain) sequence, with context. In germline, CDR1 is GTSNPN, CDR2 SVGIG (reference sequence). V was clipped by 4 bases and J by 4 bases, with 10 bases between them. This CDR3 contains 12 residues. Noted time point: before trial treatment. In the RACIN dose-escalation trial, donors got nivolumab plus ipilimumab with aspirin, cyclophosphamide and radiotherapy. This entry is derived from a study of low-dose radiotherapy and immunotherapy resistance in tumors. On the study more broadly: Intravenous nivolumab 240 mg every two weeks plus ipilimumab 1 mg/kg every six weeks was given to patients. Cyclophosphamide went in intravenously at 200 mg/m2 every two weeks, one day before radiation and immunotherapy.

Primers targeting TRAV and TRBV primed first-strand cDNA, covering alpha and beta chains. TCRs were put through approximately 21 PCR cycles of amplification with Phusion. A constant-region primer and the V-primer adapter served as the primer pair. Amplification (by in vitro transcription) was performed on isolated mRNA. TCRdb ran MiXCR on the reads and lists one entry per CDR3 protein. The sample records 80,000 to 95,000 distinct CDR3 sequences, 9.4% being singletons. The gene calls are TRBV30 and TRBJ1-2; D uncertain. The receptor's source is a male donor with prostate cancer. The sequencing here drew on PBMCs, taken before treatment. The CDR3 DNA follows: TGTGCCTGGAACTCGTTGGGCTATGGCTACACCTTC. This codes for CAWNSLGYGYTF.